A single sample is the source of the 25 T cell receptor beta chains below, sequenced in a study of early stage breast cancer tumors. TCRdb keeps only in-frame clones here, not all; method: immunoSEQ multiplex PCR. The repertoire holds almost 55,000 clones, with around nine tenths as singletons. What was sequenced was blood. These receptors all come from a person aged 65-85 years with breast cancer.

The V call is TRBV7-9, the J call TRBJ2-1, with D possibly being TRBD2 (5 bases). Germline assignment: CDR1 SEHNR and CDR2 FQNEAQ (reference sequence). The CDR3 has 12 residues. Trimming took 3 bases from V and 8 from J, leaving 8 bases between them. The CDR3 DNA follows: TGTGCCAGCAGCTTCGGAGCGGATGAGCAGTTCTTC. Its translation: CASSFGADEQFF.

This rearrangement joins TRBV5-4 to TRBJ2-1, with D perhaps matching TRBD2 (6 bases). CDR3 length: 15 amino acids. Germline V gene lookup returns CDR1 SGHNT and CDR2 YYREEE (reference sequence). V gave up 6 bases and J gave up 8 bases, with 21 bases separating them. CDR3 bases: TGTGCCAGCACCGACCGGGGGACCGCCGGGGATGAGCAGTTCTTC. It codes for CASTDRGTAGDEQFF.

The chain employs TRBV4-2 and TRBJ2-3, with TRBD2 matching 10 bases. CDR3 length: 16 amino acids. The trim removed 4 bases at V and 6 bases at J, leaving 10 bases unmatched. In germline, CDR1 is LGHNA, CDR2 YNFKEQ. CDR3 loop: CASSPQAGGRGDTQYF. Here the CDR3 DNA reads TGTGCCAGCAGCCCCCAAGCGGGAGGGCGGGGGGATACGCAGTATTTT.

This chain links TRBV6-5 with TRBJ2-5; D call uncertain. The CDR3 extends over 11 amino acids. Per germline, CDR1 MNHEY and CDR2 SVGAGI. The V and J ends lost 5 bases and 5 bases respectively, with 6 bases between them. CDR3 in amino acids: CASSPGETQYF. DNA of the CDR3: TGTGCCAGCAGTCCCGGGGAGACCCAGTACTTC.

This clone was seen once. The chain links TRBV7-2 to TRBJ2-5; 8 bases are a match to TRBD1. Per the germline V gene, CDR1 is SGHTA and CDR2 is FQGNSA. This CDR3 is 15 amino acids long. The ends lost 1 base at V and 7 bases at J; junction bases unmatched: 8. The CDR3 region is CASSLGSEGTGTQYF. The CDR3 DNA reads TGTGCCAGCAGCTTAGGGTCGGAGGGGACAGGGACCCAGTACTTC.

J is TRBJ2-7 and V is TRBV27; TRBD2 matches at 13 bases. Unmatched junction bases numbered 0, after V lost 8 bases and J lost 2 bases. The germline gives CDR1 MNHEY, CDR2 SMNVEV (reference sequence). The CDR3 runs to 13 residues. The CDR3 loop is CASGTSGAYEQYF. The CDR3 region has the DNA TGTGCCAGCGGGACTAGCGGGGCCTACGAGCAGTACTTC.

The chain employs TRBV6-6 and TRBJ2-4; 8 bases align to TRBD2. The CDR3 loop spans 14 amino acids. V was pared by 7 bases and J by 7 bases, with 9 bases of the junction left unmatched. Per the germline V gene, CDR1 is MNHNY and CDR2 is SVGAGI (reference sequence). The CDR3 region is CASTRGGAGNIQYF. The CDR3 DNA reads as TGTGCCAGCACCCGGGGGGGCGCGGGGAACATTCAGTACTTC.

J is TRBJ1-5 and V is TRBV10-3; D is unclear. Germline lookup yields CDR1 ENHRY and CDR2 SYGVKD. The CDR3 totals 14 residues. V lost 0 bases, J lost 4 bases, and 7 bases lay in between. The CDR3 DNA is TGTGCCATCAGTGAGTCGATGACAAATCAGCCCCAGCATTTT. It codes for CAISESMTNQPQHF.

The genes are TRBV5-1 and TRBJ1-1; 10 bases fit TRBD1. This CDR3 spans 15 amino acids. J gave up 3 bases and V 3 bases, and 5 bases lay outside the gene matches. In germline, CDR1 is SGHRS, CDR2 YFSETQ. As DNA, the CDR3 is TGCGCCAGCAGCTCATCCGGGACAGGGGACACTGAAGCTTTCTTT. Its protein product is CASSSSGTGDTEAFF.

DNA for the CDR3: TGTGCCAGCTCACTTTCGACAGGTTCAAACTATGGCTACACCTTC. Amino acids: CASSLSTGSNYGYTF. The gene calls are TRBV18 and TRBJ1-2; TRBD1 might be the D (6 bases). The germline V gene has CDR1 KGHSH and CDR2 LQKENI. The CDR3 sequence is 15 residues long. Trimming shortened V by 4 bases and J by 2 bases, and 14 bases separated the two germline ends.

The chain is built from TRBV27 and TRBJ2-7; 9 bases are shared with TRBD2. The germline V gene encodes CDR1 MNHEY and CDR2 SMNVEV (reference sequence). The J segment lost 3 bases and the V segment lost 4 bases, leaving 19 bases of the junction unmatched. The CDR3 sequence is 19 residues long. This chain's CDR3 is CASSWRGGTAGGALYEQYF. The CDR3 DNA reads as TGTGCCAGCAGTTGGCGGGGCGGCACGGCGGGGGGGGCCCTCTACGAGCAGTACTTC.

The rearrangement joins TRBV7-2 to TRBJ2-3; 7 bases are a match to TRBD2. V gave up 2 bases and J gave up 0 bases; unmatched junction bases: 2. The CDR3 covers 15 residues. The V gene's germline CDR1 is SGHTA and CDR2 FQGNSA. The CDR3 protein is CASSLTAGSTDTQYF. The DNA for the CDR3 is TGTGCCAGCAGCTTAACAGCGGGGAGCACAGATACGCAGTATTTT.

In this sample, this clone turned up once. The rearrangement links TRBV6-1 to TRBJ1-5; D is unclear. The CDR3 extends over 15 amino acids. In germline, CDR1 is MNHNS, CDR2 SASEGT. Between the trimmed V and J ends, which lost 7 bases and 0 bases, there was a span of 13 bases. The CDR3 protein is CASTRSGSSNQPQHF. The CDR3, as DNA: TGTGCCAGCACCCGGTCGGGGAGTAGCAATCAGCCCCAGCATTTT.

The V gene is TRBV5-1, the J gene TRBJ1-1; 7 nucleotides align to TRBD1. Trimming removed 3 bases from V and 2 bases from J; junction bases left unmatched: 4. Looked up from germline, CDR1 is SGHRS and CDR2 is YFSETQ. The CDR3 has 14 residues. The CDR3 region has the DNA TGCGCCAGCAGCTCAGGGGGGACAAACACTGAAGCTTTCTTT. This encodes CASSSGGTNTEAFF.

The rearrangement links TRBV6-5 to TRBJ2-2, with D uncertain. Germline values: CDR1 MNHEY, CDR2 SVGAGI. This CDR3 comprises 15 residues. Trimming took 2 bases from V and 1 from J, leaving 8 bases between them. The CDR3 is CASSYGQRNTGELFF. The CDR3 bases are TGTGCCAGCAGTTACGGGCAGAGGAACACCGGGGAGCTGTTTTTT.

The J gene is TRBJ2-2, the V gene TRBV4-2, with a weak D call TRBD1 (5 bases). The germline V gene encodes CDR1 LGHNA and CDR2 YNFKEQ. CDR3 size: 14 residues. Deletions cut 4 bases from V and 4 bases from J, with 10 bases between. DNA for the CDR3: TGTGCCAGCAGCCGTTACCAGGGCACCGGGGAGCTGTTTTTT. It codes for CASSRYQGTGELFF.

The chain joins TRBV7-9 to TRBJ1-2; TRBD1 is a possible D gene (6 bases). CDR1 SEHNR and CDR2 FQNEAQ come from the germline V gene (reference sequence). V lost 9 bases and J 2 bases, leaving 7 bases between the germline ends. The CDR3 has 11 amino acids. The CDR3 region is CASDRNYGYTF. CDR3 bases: TGTGCCAGTGACAGGAACTATGGCTACACCTTC.

The rearrangement joins TRBV9 to TRBJ2-7; D is perhaps TRBD1 (6 bases). Germline V CDR1 and CDR2: SGDLS, YYNGEE. V lost 3 bases, J lost 2 bases, and 12 bases lay in between. The CDR3 is 14 residues long. CDR3 sequence: CASSAGQPAYEQYF. Written as DNA, the CDR3 is TGTGCCAGCAGCGCCGGACAGCCCGCCTACGAGCAGTACTTC.

This rearrangement joins TRBV6-1 to TRBJ2-7, with D uncertain. Trimming took 2 bases from V and 2 from J, leaving 13 bases between them. The CDR3 is 15 amino acids. Germline CDR1 is MNHNS and CDR2 is SASEGT. The CDR3 nucleotides read TGTGCCAGCAGTGAAATCGTCGGTCCCGCCTACGAGCAGTACTTC. This codes for CASSEIVGPAYEQYF.

The chain combines TRBV27 with TRBJ2-1; 11 bases match TRBD2. Germline V gives CDR1 MNHEY, CDR2 SMNVEV (reference sequence). There are 15 residues in the CDR3. Trimming removed 7 bases from V and 5 bases from J; junction bases left unmatched: 7. DNA of the CDR3: TGTGCCAGCACTCTAGCGGGGGGCCGCCACAATGAGCAGTTCTTC. Its protein product is CASTLAGGRHNEQFF.

The chain uses TRBV18 and TRBJ1-1, with D possibly matching TRBD1 (6 bases). From germline, CDR1 is KGHSH and CDR2 LQKENI. The length of the CDR3 is 14 residues. V lost 3 bases and J lost 5, with 13 bases in between. The CDR3 nucleotides read TGTGCCAGCTCACCCAGGGGAGAGGGGACTGAAGCTTTCTTT. Its translation: CASSPRGEGTEAFF.

This clone was recorded once. The J gene is TRBJ2-1, the V gene TRBV6-4; tentative D call: TRBD2 (5 bases). CDR1 and CDR2 (germline): MRHNA, SNTAGT. The CDR3 loop spans 16 amino acids. Trimming stripped 2 bases from V and 0 bases from J, with 11 bases between. CDR3 DNA: TGTGCCAGCAGTGACCGGTCTGGGAGCTCCTACAATGAGCAGTTCTTC. This sequence encodes CASSDRSGSSYNEQFF.

The chain recombines TRBV18 with TRBJ1-3; D is ambiguous. This CDR3 is built from 18 residues. Deletions cut 6 bases from V and 0 bases from J, with 21 bases between. Germline lookup yields CDR1 KGHSH and CDR2 LQKENI. CDR3 region: CASSPESYPPFSGNTIYF. CDR3 coding DNA: TGTGCCAGCTCCCCCGAGAGTTACCCACCCTTCTCTGGAAACACCATATATTTT.

The genes are TRBV7-3 and TRBJ2-5, with 9 bases that match TRBD2. Germline loops: CDR1 SGHTA, CDR2 FQGTGA. This CDR3 has 13 amino acids. V trimming: 5 bases; J trimming: 4 bases; junction bases outside the gene matches: 2. CDR3 sequence reads: CASSPAGGETQYF. The CDR3 region has the DNA TGTGCCAGCAGCCCAGCGGGAGGAGAGACCCAGTACTTC. Full variable domain (outside the CDR3, taken from reference TRBV7-3 and TRBJ2-5): GAGVSQTPSNKVTEKGKYVELRCDPISGHTALYWYRQSLGQGPEFLIYFQGTGAADDSGLPNDRFFAVRPEGSVSTLKIQRTERGDSAVYLCASSPAGGETQYFGPGTRLLVL.

The CDR3 spells CASSTQQGYEKLFF. The CDR3 coding sequence is TGTGCCAGTAGTACCCAACAGGGTTATGAAAAACTGTTTTTT. V is TRBV19 and J is TRBJ1-4, with D maybe TRBD1 (6 bases). V lost 4 bases, J lost 6 bases, and 12 bases lay in between. Germline values: CDR1 LNHDA, CDR2 SQIVND (reference sequence). This CDR3 comprises 14 residues.